The 21 T cell receptor beta chains in this list originate from one sample, sequenced in a study of T cell responses to AZD1222 COVID-19 vaccine. The protocol was immunoSEQ multiplex PCR, while the TCRdb copy is restricted to in-frame clones and leaves out a portion. The sample records about 72,000 clones, roughly 84% being singletons. The sample in question was peripheral blood, obtained on day 0 of AZD1222 vaccination. The origin of the receptors is an adult in good health.

The chain couples TRBV13 to TRBJ1-4, with 8 positions matching TRBD1. Germline V gene lookup returns CDR1 PRHDT and CDR2 FYEKMQ (reference sequence). With 8 bases clipped from V and 5 bases from J, the junction kept 4 bases outside the gene matches. There are 13 residues in the CDR3. In nucleotides, the CDR3 is TGTGCCAGCCGCGGGACAGGCAATGAAAAACTGTTTTTT. Amino acid sequence: CASRGTGNEKLFF.

The rearrangement links TRBV3-1 (or the pseudogene TRBV3-2) to TRBJ1-2, with D possibly matching TRBD1 (6 bases). V shed 0 bases and J shed 8 bases, with 13 bases lying between them. This CDR3 is built from 14 residues. The V gene's germline CDR1 is LGHDT and CDR2 YNNKEL (reference sequence). The CDR3 DNA reads TGTGCCAGCAGCCAAGATCGGGGGGCCTACGGCTACACCTTC. Its translation: CASSQDRGAYGYTF.

The CDR3 loop is CASSFTGNRANYGYTF. The CDR3 nucleotides are TGTGCCAGCAGTTTCACGGGTAATCGAGCTAACTATGGCTACACCTTC. The J gene is TRBJ1-2, the V gene TRBV27, with D hard to call. Germline V CDR1 and CDR2: MNHEY, SMNVEV (reference sequence). V lost 3 bases to trimming and J lost 0 bases, with 14 bases between them. This CDR3 contains 16 residues.

CDR3 sequence: CASSPRVGGSPLHF. Here the CDR3 DNA reads TGTGCCAGCAGCCCGAGGGTTGGGGGTTCACCCCTCCACTTT. The chain links TRBV7-2 to TRBJ1-6, with D possibly TRBD1 on 5 matching bases. Trimming left V 5 bases short and J 9 bases short, with 14 bases between. The length of the CDR3 is 14 residues. CDR1 and CDR2 (germline): SGHTA, FQGNSA.

The rearrangement links TRBV7-2 to TRBJ1-2; D uncertain. CDR1 and CDR2 from the germline V gene are SGHTA and FQGNSA. V gave up 5 bases and J gave up 6 bases, with 13 bases separating them. CDR3 length: 13 amino acids. CDR3 DNA: TGTGCCAGCAGCCTTGTGAGTTTTGATGGCTACACCTTC. It translates to CASSLVSFDGYTF.

The rearrangement links TRBV7-6 to TRBJ2-5; possibly TRBD2 for D (5 bases). The V gene's germline CDR1 is SGHVS and CDR2 FNYEAQ. CDR3 length: 14 residues. V was shortened by 5 bases and J by 1 base, with 11 bases between the two germline ends. The CDR3 bases are TGTGCCAGCAGCGTGGACGGACTCCAAGAGACCCAGTACTTC. Its protein product is CASSVDGLQETQYF.

This chain joins TRBV4-3 and TRBJ1-4; 8 bases fit TRBD1. The CDR3 length is 18 residues. The V gene's germline CDR1 is LGHNA and CDR2 YSLEER. The ends lost 0 bases at V and 2 bases at J; junction bases unmatched: 8. The CDR3 nucleotides are TGCGCCAGCAGCCAAGACGCAGGGGGCGCGTATACTAATGAAAAACTGTTTTTT. Protein: CASSQDAGGAYTNEKLFF.

The gene calls are TRBV13 and TRBJ1-1, with D hard to call. The V gene's germline CDR1 is PRHDT and CDR2 FYEKMQ (reference sequence). The CDR3 totals 14 residues. V gave up 6 bases and J gave up 3 bases, with 14 bases separating them. The CDR3 spells CASRVGLGDTEAFF. DNA of the CDR3: TGTGCCAGCAGGGTAGGGCTTGGCGACACTGAAGCTTTCTTT.

This sequence joins TRBV7-9 and TRBJ1-6; tentative D call: TRBD1 (6 bases). The germline V gene encodes CDR1 SEHNR and CDR2 FQNEAQ (reference sequence). The V end was cut by 0 bases, the J end by 9 bases, with 9 bases between. This CDR3 is built from 14 residues. The CDR3, as DNA: TGTGCCAGCAGCTTAGCCTGGGACATTTCACCCCTCCACTTT. It yields the protein CASSLAWDISPLHF.

The gene calls are TRBV7-2 and TRBJ1-5, with D possibly TRBD1 on 5 matching bases. V was trimmed by 1 base and J by 1 base, leaving 11 bases between them. Germline assignment: CDR1 SGHTA and CDR2 FQGNSA. The CDR3 is made up of 16 amino acids. CDR3 residues: CASSLEVGTSNQPQHF. In DNA, the CDR3 is TGTGCCAGCAGCTTAGAGGTAGGGACCAGCAATCAGCCCCAGCATTTT.

The gene calls are TRBV7-8 and TRBJ1-1; TRBD1 might be the D (5 bases). The germline CDR1 and CDR2 sequences are SGHVS and FQNEAQ. The length of the CDR3 is 16 residues. V lost 7 bases and J 0 bases, leaving 18 bases between the germline ends. The CDR3 nucleotides are TGTGCCAGCATCCCTCTTGAGGGGCCGATGAACACTGAAGCTTTCTTT. This codes for CASIPLEGPMNTEAFF.

V usage is TRBV15 and J usage is TRBJ1-2; no firm D call. Looked up from germline, CDR1 is LNHNV and CDR2 is YYDKDF (reference sequence). The CDR3 is 14 amino acids. V shed 0 bases and J shed 6 bases, with 11 bases lying between them. In DNA form, the CDR3 reads TGTGCCACCAGCAGAGATCGGGCCTCGGATGGCTACACCTTC. It yields the protein CATSRDRASDGYTF.

The J gene is TRBJ1-1, the V gene TRBV2; 10 bases match TRBD1. V was pared by 6 bases and J by 3 bases, with 7 bases of the junction left unmatched. The CDR3 consists of 15 residues. Germline CDR1 reads SNHLY; CDR2 reads FYNNEI. The CDR3 spells CASREGDRGYTEAFF. DNA of the CDR3: TGTGCCAGCAGGGAGGGGGACAGGGGATACACTGAAGCTTTCTTT.

The sample holds one count of this clone. The chain recombines TRBV27 with TRBJ1-4; D is possibly TRBD1 (6 bases). Trimming shortened V by 3 bases and J by 2 bases, and 16 bases separated the two germline ends. The CDR3 loop spans 17 amino acids. CDR1 is MNHEY and CDR2 is SMNVEV in the germline V gene (reference sequence). The CDR3 protein is CASSFRQVGATNEKLFF. CDR3 coding DNA: TGTGCCAGCAGTTTCAGACAGGTTGGGGCCACTAATGAAAAACTGTTTTTT.

The chain couples TRBV12-1 to TRBJ2-3. TRBV12-1 is a documented pseudogene. This CDR3 comprises 16 residues. CDR3 sequence reads: CASSPRGGPSTDTQYF. The CDR3 coding sequence is TGTGCCAGCAGCCCCAGGGGGGGGCCTAGCACAGATACGCAGTATTTT.

V usage is TRBV5-1 and J usage is TRBJ2-2, with D maybe TRBD1 (5 bases). V lost 0 bases and J lost 7, with 10 bases in between. CDR3 length equals 14 residues. Germline loops: CDR1 SGHRS, CDR2 YFSETQ. CDR3 DNA: TGCGCCAGCAGCTTGGAAGGGGCAGACGGGGAGCTGTTTTTT. Translated, it gives CASSLEGADGELFF. The variable domain in full, completed from reference TRBV5-1 and TRBJ2-2, reads KAGVTQTPRYLIKTRGQQVTLSCSPISGHRSVSWYQQTPGQGLQFLFEYFSETQRNKGNFPGRFSGRQFSNSRSEMNVSTLELGDSALYLCASSLEGADGELFFGEGSRLTVL.

The chain has TRBV6-4 and TRBJ2-3; 8 nucleotides agree with TRBD2. J was trimmed by 4 bases and V by 6 bases; bases with no gene match: 3. The CDR3 totals 13 residues. The germline gives CDR1 MRHNA, CDR2 SNTAGT. Here the CDR3 reads CASSGGAADTQYF. CDR3 DNA sequence: TGTGCCAGCAGCGGGGGGGCGGCAGATACGCAGTATTTT.

The V gene is TRBV19, the J gene TRBJ1-5; the D is unclear. The germline V and J ends were trimmed by 1 base and 5 bases, with 9 bases remaining between them. Germline values: CDR1 LNHDA, CDR2 SQIVND (reference sequence). This CDR3 region has 14 residues. The CDR3 nucleotides read TGTGCCAGTAGTATAGTGTCAGTTTATCAGCCCCAGCATTTT. Protein sequence: CASSIVSVYQPQHF.

Comments on this clone: One junction end disagrees with the germline gene, perhaps due to a read error. The CDR3 DNA reads as TGTGCCAGCAGCTCAAGACAGGGGATCTTAATGAGCTCTAGAAACACCATATATTTT. Translation: CASSSRQGILMSSRNTIYF. The chain has TRBV13 and TRBJ1-3; TRBD1 matches at 8 bases. The CDR3 contains 19 residues. Germline CDR1 is PRHDT and CDR2 is FYEKMQ (reference sequence).

The chain links TRBV28 to TRBJ1-5; D is ambiguous. Germline V CDR1 and CDR2: MDHEN, SYDVKM. This CDR3 is built from 17 residues. Between the trimmed V and J ends, which lost 7 bases and 2 bases, there was a span of 21 bases. The CDR3 sequence is CASTPVGSSRGNQPQHF. The CDR3, as DNA: TGTGCCAGCACCCCCGTTGGCTCCAGTCGGGGCAATCAGCCCCAGCATTTT.

In DNA, the CDR3 is TGTGCCAGCAGCTCCCTCGGAGGGACTCAGCCCCAGCATTTT. Encoded protein: CASSSLGGTQPQHF. This chain links TRBV7-9 with TRBJ1-5, with D perhaps TRBD1 (5 bases). CDR3 length: 14 residues. The V end lost 4 bases, the J end lost 6 bases, and 13 bases lay between the germline ends. Germline lookup yields CDR1 SEHNR and CDR2 FQNEAQ (reference sequence). The entire variable domain, with the rest obtained from reference TRBV7-9 and TRBJ1-5, is as follows: DTGVSQNPRHKITKRGQNVTFRCDPISEHNRLYWYRQTLGQGPEFLTYFQNEAQLEKSRLLSDRFSAERPKGSFSTLEIQRTEQGDSAMYLCASSSLGGTQPQHFGDGTRLSIL.